This TCR beta chain is from a study of OX40 agonist ivuxolimab in advanced cancers. Clones were read by immunoSEQ multiplex PCR, and TCRdb kept only the in-frame ones, dropping some. The data show about 95,000 clones, approximately 86% seen once. In its sample, this clone was seen a few times. The V gene's germline CDR1 is ENHRY and CDR2 SYGVKD. V gave up 3 bases and J gave up 2 bases; unmatched junction bases: 7. CDR3 length: 16 residues. This specimen was CD4+ or CD8+ T cells sorted from blood, taken in a trial of the OX40 agonist ivuxolimab. The gene calls are TRBV10-3 and TRBJ2-3; 8 positions agree with TRBD1. The receptor was derived from an adult with an advanced solid tumor such as melanoma, head and neck, liver or kidney cancer. The CDR3 sequence: CAISEPDRGDTDTQYF. Here the CDR3 DNA reads TGTGCCATCAGTGAACCCGACAGGGGTGACACAGATACGCAGTATTTT.